The text below deals with one T cell receptor beta chain. Its matching antigen is unknown. V shed 1 base and J shed 5 bases, with 12 bases lying between them. This CDR3 has 14 residues. Germline CDR1 is SNHLY and CDR2 is FYNNEI. TCRdb's copy holds only in-frame clones and misses some; the assay was immunoSEQ multiplex PCR. This sample has roughly 80,000 clones; around 86% occur once, and the top ten carry 1.9%. This sample is part of a study of OX40 agonist ivuxolimab in advanced cancers. Study as a whole: In this cohort, patients received ivuxolimab, an agonistic anti-OX40 (CD134) antibody. The dose-escalation cohort had hepatocellular carcinoma, melanoma, renal cell or head and neck cancer. Partial responses occurred in Three dose-escalation patients, one with hepatocellular carcinoma and two with cutaneous melanoma.

General study findings and limits: What antigens the expanded peripheral T cells recognized was never established.

This sequence joins TRBV2 and TRBJ2-7; perhaps TRBD2 as D (5 bases). The sequencing here drew on CD4+ or CD8+ T cells sorted from blood, taken in a trial of the OX40 agonist ivuxolimab. This sequence originates from an adult with an advanced solid tumor such as melanoma, head and neck, liver or kidney cancer. CDR3 bases: TGTGCCAGCAGTGAAGTCCCAGGAGGAAACGAGCAGTACTTC. Translating gives CASSEVPGGNEQYF.